The present T cell receptor (beta chain) was sequenced within a study of cytomegalovirus exposure and HLA in healthy donors. General observations from the study: TCR association rates varied by HLA locus in a later analysis, with DRB1 highest and HLA-C lowest. Cytomegalovirus status was reportedly diagnosed by the classifier with high sensitivity and specificity.

The V gene's germline CDR1 is SGHAT and CDR2 FQNNGV. Trimming shortened V by 0 bases and J by 5 bases, and 8 bases separated the two germline ends. The CDR3 length is 15 residues. In the PCR, 60 Vbeta and 13 Jbeta primers were used. Some clones are missing from TCRdb's copy, which holds only in-frame ones; the method was immunoSEQ multiplex PCR. The sample lists about 150,000 clones, about 75% occurring once. Comments on this clone: Its antigen is unidentified.

The TCR comes from a woman under 40 in good health and CMV-seronegative. Sequences were obtained from PBMCs. The gene calls are TRBV11-2 and TRBJ1-6, with D possibly matching TRBD1 (6 bases). The CDR3 bases are TGTGCCAGCAGCTTAGAAACAGGGAATAATTCACCCCTCCACTTT. It yields the protein CASSLETGNNSPLHF.